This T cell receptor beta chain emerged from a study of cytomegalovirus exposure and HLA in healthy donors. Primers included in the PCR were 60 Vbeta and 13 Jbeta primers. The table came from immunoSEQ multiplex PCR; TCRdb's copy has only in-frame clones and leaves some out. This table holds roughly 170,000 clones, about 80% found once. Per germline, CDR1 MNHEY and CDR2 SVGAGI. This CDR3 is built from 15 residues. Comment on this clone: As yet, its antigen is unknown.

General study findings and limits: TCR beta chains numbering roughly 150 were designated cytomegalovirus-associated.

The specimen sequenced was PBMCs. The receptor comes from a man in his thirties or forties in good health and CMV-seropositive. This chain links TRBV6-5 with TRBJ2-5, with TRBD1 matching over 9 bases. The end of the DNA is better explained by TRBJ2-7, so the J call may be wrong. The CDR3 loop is CASGRTGTGTYEQYF. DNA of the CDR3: TGTGCCAGCGGTAGAACCGGGACAGGGACCTACGAGCAGTACTTC.